The clone carrying this TCR beta chain was detected only a few times. Antigen unknown. TRB rearrangements spanning V, D and J were amplified using mixed TRB-A/B primers. TCRdb called the multiplex PCR reads again in MiXCR, with one record for every CDR3 protein. The repertoire holds just under 6,500 distinct CDR3 sequences, 35% seen once, with about 39% in the top ten. This entry belongs to a study of T cell repertoires in aging, cancer and after chemotherapy. Study-level points and caveats: In healthy donors, age-related TCR diversity loss mainly reflected lost richness.

V gave up 2 bases and J gave up 0 bases, with 20 bases separating them. The CDR3 contains 18 residues. The germline V gene encodes CDR1 MNHNS and CDR2 SASEGT. TCR beta rearrangements were amplified from peripheral blood genomic DNA. The TCR sequence derives from a human donor in good health. The rearrangement joins TRBV6-1 to TRBJ2-7, with TRBD1 as a possible D gene (5 bases). Sequencing input: blood. The CDR3 here is CASSEKVQGSSSSYEQYF. The CDR3 coding sequence is TGTGCCAGCAGTGAAAAGGTCCAGGGAAGTTCGAGCTCCTACGAGCAGTACTTC.